This T cell receptor (beta chain) was observed in a study of T cell repertoires in cytomegalovirus infection. About the study: Evidence of both CMV infection and a matching HLA type came from public TCR beta signatures.

Study-level results: Predominance within the ex vivo response was attributable to HLA-C-restricted CMV-specific TCR beta clonotypes. The cumulative frequency of public TCR beta families identified carriers of CMV plus the relevant HLA.

TCRdb fed the reads into MiXCR, producing one record per CDR3 protein. The data show 150,000 to 200,000 distinct CDR3 sequences, roughly 27% seen once. This clonotype was counted between two and nine times. Its matching antigen is unknown. Trimming pared 2 bases from V and 0 bases from J, leaving 14 bases between. Germline V lookup: CDR1 SGHTA, CDR2 FQGTGA. This CDR3 is 16 amino acids long. Sequencing used PBMCs. The rearrangement joins TRBV7-3 to TRBJ2-7; the D gene is possibly TRBD1 (6 bases). The sequence came from a human donor in good health (CMV status not recorded). Some clones in this sample may be carry-over from other donors' samples. The CDR3 DNA reads as TGTGCCAGCAGCTTAGCAGGGGACCGTTCCTCCTACGAGCAGTACTTC. Encoded protein: CASSLAGDRSSYEQYF.